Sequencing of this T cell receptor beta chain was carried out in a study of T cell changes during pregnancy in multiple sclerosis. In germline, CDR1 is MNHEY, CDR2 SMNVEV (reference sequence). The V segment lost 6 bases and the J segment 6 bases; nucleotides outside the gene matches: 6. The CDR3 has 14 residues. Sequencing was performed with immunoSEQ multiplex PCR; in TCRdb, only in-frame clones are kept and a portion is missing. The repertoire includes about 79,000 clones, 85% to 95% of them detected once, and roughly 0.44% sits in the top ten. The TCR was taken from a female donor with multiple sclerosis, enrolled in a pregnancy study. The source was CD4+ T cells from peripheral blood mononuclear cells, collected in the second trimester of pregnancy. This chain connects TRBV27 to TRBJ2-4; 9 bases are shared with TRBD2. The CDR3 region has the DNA TGTGCCAGCAGGCGGGGGGGCCGCGGAAACATTCAGTACTTC. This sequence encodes CASRRGGRGNIQYF.